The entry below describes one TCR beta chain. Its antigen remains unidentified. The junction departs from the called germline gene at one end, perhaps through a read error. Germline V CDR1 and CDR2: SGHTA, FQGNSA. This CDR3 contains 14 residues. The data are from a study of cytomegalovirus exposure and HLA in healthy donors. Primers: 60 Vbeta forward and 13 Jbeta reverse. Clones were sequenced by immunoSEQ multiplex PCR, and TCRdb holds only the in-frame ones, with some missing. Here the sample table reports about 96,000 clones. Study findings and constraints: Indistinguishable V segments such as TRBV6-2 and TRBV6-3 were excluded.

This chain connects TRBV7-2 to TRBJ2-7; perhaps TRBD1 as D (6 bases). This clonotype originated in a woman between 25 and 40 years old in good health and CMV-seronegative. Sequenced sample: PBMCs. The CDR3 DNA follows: TGTGCCAGCAGCTTAGTAGGGGGTATCTACGAGCAGCACTTC. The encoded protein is CASSLVGGIYEQHF.